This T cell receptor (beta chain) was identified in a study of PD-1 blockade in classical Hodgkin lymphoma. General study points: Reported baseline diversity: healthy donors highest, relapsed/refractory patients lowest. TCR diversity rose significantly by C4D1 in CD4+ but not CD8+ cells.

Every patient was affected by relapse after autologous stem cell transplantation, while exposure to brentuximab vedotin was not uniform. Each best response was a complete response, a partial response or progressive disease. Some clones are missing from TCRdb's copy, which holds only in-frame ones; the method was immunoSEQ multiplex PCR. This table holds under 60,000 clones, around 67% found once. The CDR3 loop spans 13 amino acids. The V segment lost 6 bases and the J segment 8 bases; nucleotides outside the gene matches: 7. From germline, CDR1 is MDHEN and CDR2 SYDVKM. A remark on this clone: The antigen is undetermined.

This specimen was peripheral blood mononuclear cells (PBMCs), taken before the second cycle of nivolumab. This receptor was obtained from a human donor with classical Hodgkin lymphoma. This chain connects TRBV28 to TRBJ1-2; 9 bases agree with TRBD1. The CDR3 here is CASRGQGRNGYTF. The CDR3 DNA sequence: TGTGCCAGCAGGGGACAGGGTAGGAACGGCTACACCTTC.